The next 4 T cell receptor beta chains were all read from a single sample in a study of OX40 agonist ivuxolimab in advanced cancers. TCRdb's copy holds only in-frame clones and misses some; the assay was immunoSEQ multiplex PCR. The profile covers fewer than 55,000 clones, with 65% to 90% appearing a single time and around 6.8% taken by the ten largest. This specimen was CD4+ or CD8+ T cells sorted from blood, taken in a trial of the OX40 agonist ivuxolimab. The receptors stem from an adult with an advanced solid tumor such as melanoma, head and neck, liver or kidney cancer.

The rearrangement joins TRBV30 to TRBJ2-1, with 8 bases that match TRBD2. The CDR3 contains 15 residues. Germline trimming cut 3 bases from V and 0 bases from J; bases unmatched to any gene: 4. CDR1 is GTSNPN, CDR2 SVGIG, per germline (reference sequence). The CDR3 sequence is CAWRIAGSSYNEQFF. The CDR3 nucleotides read TGTGCCTGGAGGATAGCGGGGAGCTCCTACAATGAGCAGTTCTTC.

This clone has just one count. The chain couples TRBV4-3 to TRBJ2-3; the match to TRBD2 covers 12 bases. The V gene's germline CDR1 is LGHNA and CDR2 YSLEER. V lost 1 base and J lost 4; bases outside the gene matches: 0. The CDR3 is made up of 15 amino acids. The chain's CDR3 is CASSQASGRADTQYF. In nucleotides, the CDR3 is TGCGCCAGCAGCCAAGCTAGCGGGAGGGCAGATACGCAGTATTTT.

In its sample, this clone was seen a few times. This chain connects TRBV6-1 to TRBJ1-6; tentative D call: TRBD1 (6 bases). V lost 2 bases and J 2 bases, leaving 13 bases between the germline ends. The CDR3 is 17 residues long. Germline-derived CDR1 and CDR2 are MNHNS and SASEGT. CDR3 sequence: CASSEFVGGPYNSPLHF. The CDR3 DNA reads as TGTGCCAGCAGTGAATTTGTTGGGGGCCCCTATAATTCACCCCTCCACTTT.

The J gene is TRBJ2-1, the V gene TRBV27, with D maybe TRBD1 (6 bases). Germline CDR1 reads MNHEY; CDR2 reads SMNVEV (reference sequence). CDR3 length: 15 amino acids. Deletions cut 5 bases from V and 0 bases from J, with 11 bases between. The CDR3 region is CASSDGQSSYNEQFF. For the CDR3, the DNA is TGTGCCAGCAGTGATGGACAGAGCTCCTACAATGAGCAGTTCTTC.